The T cell receptor beta chain under discussion was sequenced for a study of tumor and adjacent non-tumor tissue in lung cancer. Study-wide background: About 4.17 million productive TCRbeta reads were obtained per sample on average.

TCRbeta libraries were built with three rounds of nested PCR, modified from ARM-PCR. TCRdb re-called the multiplex PCR reads with MiXCR, one entry per CDR3 protein. Here the sample spans about 110,000 distinct CDR3 sequences, about 64% being singletons. Germline V gene lookup returns CDR1 MNHEY and CDR2 SVGEGT. The CDR3 runs to 13 residues. No cell sorting was done before RNA was extracted from the tissue. The normal lung tissue was taken more than 3 cm from the tumor edge. Concerning this clonotype: Its antigen is not identified. In this CDR3 the conserved last residue, phenylalanine or tryptophan, is missing, so a read error is likely.

Study conclusions and caveats: TCR diversity was significantly greater in tumor than normal lung tissue. Top 100 clones took a larger repertoire share in normal lung. Shorter survival was associated with higher TCR diversity in tumors.

The material sequenced was distant non-tumor lung tissue. The sequence was obtained from a man between 60 and 70 years old with non-small cell lung cancer. This sequence joins TRBV6-2 or TRBV6-3 and TRBJ2-7, with TRBD1 identical over 7 bases. For the CDR3, the DNA is TGTACCAGCAGTTGGGACAGCTCGAACGAACAGTACTTA. Its protein product is CTSSWDSSNEQYL.